This entry lists 3 T cell receptor beta chains sequenced from one sample in a study of cytomegalovirus exposure and HLA in healthy donors. Primers: 60 Vbeta forward and 13 Jbeta reverse. Sequencing was performed with immunoSEQ multiplex PCR; in TCRdb, only in-frame clones are kept and a portion is missing. The table records over 100,000 clones, about three quarters of them present only once. Sequenced input: PBMCs. All receptors come from a female donor in good health and CMV-seropositive.

V gene TRBV5-4 combines with J gene TRBJ2-3, with D possibly being TRBD2 (5 bases). The length of the CDR3 is 14 residues. Trimming pared 6 bases from V and 4 bases from J, leaving 15 bases between. CDR1 is SGHNT, CDR2 YYREEE, per germline (reference sequence). This CDR3 is CASTRDHGSDTQYF. CDR3 bases: TGTGCCAGCACCCGGGATCACGGGTCAGATACGCAGTATTTT. The variable domain in full, with the rest retrieved from reference TRBV5-4 and TRBJ2-3, is ETGVTQSPTHLIKTRGQQVTLRCSSQSGHNTVSWYQQALGQGPQFIFQYYREEENGRGNFPPRFSGLQFPNYSSELNVNALELDDSALYLCASTRDHGSDTQYFGPGTRLTVL.

The chain has TRBV7-2 and TRBJ2-5; D is perhaps TRBD2 (6 bases). Trimming pared 0 bases from V and 4 bases from J, leaving 6 bases between. The CDR3 is 13 amino acids. Germline V gives CDR1 SGHTA, CDR2 FQGNSA. CDR3 nucleotides: TGTGCCAGCAGCTTAGCGGGGGGAGAGACCCAGTACTTC. The encoded protein is CASSLAGGETQYF.

The chain is built from TRBV5-4 and TRBJ2-7; 11 bases align to TRBD2. Germline CDR1 and CDR2: SGHNT and YYREEE (reference sequence). V lost 0 bases, J lost 5 bases, and 13 bases stayed unmatched. The CDR3 has 18 residues. The CDR3 nucleotides are TGTGCCAGCAGCTTGGGAAGTCGACTAGCGGGACGGCGCGACGAGCAGTACTTC. Translation gives CASSLGSRLAGRRDEQYF.